This T cell receptor beta chain was sequenced during a study of PD-L1 blockade in urothelial cancer. Study background: Atezolizumab (1,200 mg intravenously every 3 weeks) began at some point between 2014 and 2015 for patients. From 0 to 3 prior chemotherapy regimens had been given to the patients. Once treatment had started, blood was analyzed at 3 weeks (second dose) and again at 6 weeks.

A note on this clone: Its specificity is not known.

Trimming cost V 1 base and J 6 bases; bases outside gene matches: 7. The CDR3 totals 15 residues. Germline loops: CDR1 SGHTA, CDR2 FQGNSA. The assay was immunoSEQ multiplex PCR, and TCRdb's table has in-frame clones only and misses some. The sample consists of 70,000 to 85,000 clones, 80% to 90% of them appearing once. Whole-study results and caveats: In blood at 3 weeks, tumor-associated clones expanded more among patients with durable benefit.

The sequenced sample was PBMCs, obtained around atezolizumab (anti-PD-L1) treatment. The clonotype originates from a man in his sixties or seventies with urothelial cancer. The chain has TRBV7-2 and TRBJ2-7, with 9 bases that match TRBD1. DNA of the CDR3: TGTGCCAGCAGCTTAGACTCTCGGACAGGGGTCGAGCAGTACTTC. As protein: CASSLDSRTGVEQYF.